The T cell receptor beta chain under discussion was sequenced for a study of CD4+ T cells in melanoma. Findings and caveats of the study: Neoantigen-specific CD4+ T cells in melanoma reportedly had diverse differentiation states. CD8+ T cell, macrophage and B cell function reportedly correlated with neoantigen-specific CD4+ T cells.

Using immunoSEQ multiplex PCR, the repertoire was profiled, and TCRdb retains in-frame clones only, with some absent. The sample consists of around 9,500 clones, around 73% of them appearing once. On this clone: Its matching antigen is unknown.

CDR3 size: 15 residues. Per the germline V gene, CDR1 is SEHNR and CDR2 is FQNEAQ (reference sequence). V gave up 1 base and J gave up 1 base, with 10 bases separating them. The TCR sequence derives from a human donor with melanoma. V is TRBV7-9 and J is TRBJ1-1; D not resolved. What was sequenced was tumor tissue. For the CDR3, the DNA is TGTGCCAGCAGCTTAGGACTAGGGAGGAACACTGAAGCTTTCTTT. It translates to CASSLGLGRNTEAFF. The entire variable domain, with the rest obtained from reference TRBV7-9 and TRBJ1-1, is as follows: DTGVSQNPRHKITKRGQNVTFRCDPISEHNRLYWYRQTLGQGPEFLTYFQNEAQLEKSRLLSDRFSAERPKGSFSTLEIQRTEQGDSAMYLCASSLGLGRNTEAFFGQGTRLTVV.